What follows are 27 T cell receptor beta chains derived from one specimen sequenced in a study of blood T cell repertoires in COVID-19. The protocol was immunoSEQ multiplex PCR, while the TCRdb copy is restricted to in-frame clones and leaves out a portion. The table includes 75,000 to 100,000 clones, roughly 86% detected once. The sample was peripheral blood. These receptors came from a man in his fifties or sixties with active or convalescent COVID-19.

The chain has TRBV28 and TRBJ1-1; no definite D call. V was cut by 6 bases and J by 0 bases, with 14 bases left in between. The CDR3 runs 15 residues. Germline V gene lookup returns CDR1 MDHEN and CDR2 SYDVKM. CDR3 sequence (DNA): TGTGCCAGCAGGCCCTCCGACATGGTGAACACTGAAGCTTTCTTT. Its translation: CASRPSDMVNTEAFF.

The table lists this clone with a few counts. The rearrangement links TRBV4-1 to TRBJ1-2; TRBD1 agrees at 8 bases. V lost 0 bases and J lost 5; bases outside the gene matches: 5. The CDR3 spans 15 residues. Germline lookup yields CDR1 MGHRA and CDR2 YSYEKL. CDR3 region: CASSQERQGMYGYTF. CDR3 DNA sequence: TGCGCCAGCAGCCAAGAACGACAGGGGATGTATGGCTACACCTTC.

The CDR3 nucleotides are TGCAGCGTCGAGGGGACTACCGGGCTAGAGACCCAGTACTTC. Its translation is CSVEGTTGLETQYF. V is TRBV29-1 and J is TRBJ2-5; 7 bases line up with TRBD2. The CDR3 contains 14 residues. Trimming removed 6 bases from V and 4 bases from J; junction bases left unmatched: 11. Germline V lookup: CDR1 SQVTM, CDR2 ANQGSEA.

V gene TRBV7-2 combines with J gene TRBJ2-5; D may be TRBD2 (5 bases). V lost 2 bases, J lost 5 bases, and 12 bases lay in between. The CDR3 consists of 14 residues. CDR1 and CDR2 (germline): SGHTA, FQGNSA. The CDR3 DNA sequence: TGTGCCAGCAGCTTAAGTAGGACGGGGGAGACCCAGTACTTC. This sequence encodes CASSLSRTGETQYF.

J is TRBJ1-5 and V is TRBV7-9; tentative D call: TRBD1 (5 bases). CDR3 size: 13 residues. Trimming took off 6 bases at V and 7 bases at J, with 13 bases between the two ends. CDR1 is SEHNR, CDR2 FQNEAQ, per germline (reference sequence). CDR3 nucleotide sequence: TGTGCCAGCAGTCCTGGGGCAGGCCAGCCCCAGCATTTT. This codes for CASSPGAGQPQHF.

This chain uses TRBV2 with TRBJ2-7, with a tentative D call TRBD1 (6 bases). The CDR3 is made up of 13 amino acids. The V gene's germline CDR1 is SNHLY and CDR2 FYNNEI. Trimming pared 6 bases from V and 6 bases from J, leaving 15 bases between. CDR3 amino acids: CASREDSPGEQYF. The CDR3, as DNA: TGTGCCAGCAGAGAGGACAGCCCGGGCGAGCAGTACTTC.

The chain employs TRBV27 and TRBJ2-2, with D hard to call. The CDR3 runs to 15 residues. V lost 1 base and J lost 0, with 6 bases in between. CDR1 MNHEY and CDR2 SMNVEV come from the germline V gene (reference sequence). CDR3 nucleotide sequence: TGTGCCAGCAGTTTATTCCTAACGAACACCGGGGAGCTGTTTTTT. Residues: CASSLFLTNTGELFF.

This sequence joins TRBV10-1 and TRBJ2-2; D unresolved. Germline-derived CDR1 and CDR2 are WNHNN and SYGVQD (reference sequence). The CDR3 runs to 16 residues. Between the trimmed V and J ends, which lost 2 bases and 0 bases, there was a span of 10 bases. CDR3 region: CASSEAAATNTGELFF. The CDR3 bases are TGCGCCAGCAGTGAGGCGGCTGCTACGAACACCGGGGAGCTGTTTTTT.

The V gene is TRBV30, the J gene TRBJ2-3; no firm D call. Germline CDR1 is GTSNPN and CDR2 is SVGIG (reference sequence). Between the trimmed V and J ends, which lost 3 bases and 3 bases, there was a span of 7 bases. The CDR3 totals 12 residues. CDR3 sequence: CAWSPATDTQYF. The DNA for the CDR3 is TGTGCCTGGAGCCCTGCGACAGATACGCAGTATTTT.

Here the CDR3 reads CASSLAGAAGGIYGYTF. The DNA for the CDR3 is TGCGCCAGCAGCTTGGCCGGGGCGGCAGGGGGCATCTATGGCTACACCTTC. This chain links TRBV5-1 with TRBJ1-2; 8 bases agree with TRBD1. Trimming took 0 bases from V and 4 from J; bases not matched to a gene: 11. The CDR3 sequence is 17 residues long. Per the germline V gene, CDR1 is SGHRS and CDR2 is YFSETQ.

This chain connects TRBV10-1 to TRBJ2-2, with D perhaps matching TRBD1 (5 bases). Germline V lookup: CDR1 WNHNN, CDR2 SYGVQD (reference sequence). This CDR3 is built from 13 residues. The V gene lost 6 bases and the J gene lost 4 bases, with 9 bases spanning the gap. The CDR3: CASSRVGTGELFF. The CDR3 DNA sequence: TGCGCCAGCAGCAGGGTTGGCACCGGGGAGCTGTTTTTT.

J is TRBJ1-2 and V is TRBV5-1; D gene unclear. Per the germline V gene, CDR1 is SGHRS and CDR2 is YFSETQ. CDR3 length: 13 residues. The ends were cut back, 5 bases at V and 5 bases at J, with 13 bases in the middle. CDR3 loop: CASSPDGDYGYTF. In DNA form, the CDR3 reads TGCGCCAGCAGTCCCGACGGGGATTATGGCTACACCTTC. The full variable domain, in which reference TRBV5-1 and TRBJ1-2 provide the parts outside the CDR3, is KAGVTQTPRYLIKTRGQQVTLSCSPISGHRSVSWYQQTPGQGLQFLFEYFSETQRNKGNFPGRFSGRQFSNSRSEMNVSTLELGDSALYLCASSPDGDYGYTFGSGTRLTVV.

The chain employs TRBV3-1 (or the pseudogene TRBV3-2) and TRBJ2-1, with D uncertain. Germline V gene lookup returns CDR1 LGHDT and CDR2 YNNKEL (reference sequence). V dropped 2 bases and J dropped 8 bases, with 13 bases sitting between them. This CDR3 region has 14 residues. This CDR3 reads CASSQSQIFHEQFF. The CDR3 nucleotides read TGTGCCAGCAGCCAATCTCAGATTTTCCATGAGCAGTTCTTC.

CDR3 loop: CASSQTPGNQPQHF. The DNA for the CDR3 is TGTGCCAGCAGTCAGACCCCGGGGAATCAGCCCCAGCATTTT. The V gene is TRBV27, the J gene TRBJ1-5; no clear D gene. This CDR3 region has 14 residues. CDR1 and CDR2 (germline): MNHEY, SMNVEV (reference sequence). Trimming stripped 5 bases from V and 4 bases from J, with 12 bases between.

This chain uses TRBV10-3 with TRBJ1-2; tentative D call: TRBD1 (5 bases). Germline values: CDR1 ENHRY, CDR2 SYGVKD. Trimming pared 3 bases from V and 4 bases from J, leaving 9 bases between. This CDR3 region has 13 residues. CDR3 residues: CAISDRAGYGYTF. The CDR3 region has the DNA TGTGCCATCAGTGACAGGGCTGGCTATGGCTACACCTTC.

The V call is TRBV6-5, the J call TRBJ1-5; D perhaps matches TRBD1 (5 bases). V lost 6 bases and J lost 0, with 12 bases in between. This CDR3 has 15 amino acids. CDR1 MNHEY and CDR2 SVGAGI come from the germline V gene. The DNA for the CDR3 is TGTGCCAGCAGCCTTGGGGCGGATAGCAATCAGCCCCAGCATTTT. It encodes CASSLGADSNQPQHF.

The chain recombines TRBV24-1 with TRBJ2-1; D unresolved. Between the trimmed V and J ends, which lost 5 bases and 5 bases, there was a span of 9 bases. This CDR3 is 13 amino acids long. Germline loops: CDR1 KGHDR, CDR2 SFDVKD. The CDR3 DNA reads as TGTGCCACCAGTGTAGCCCTAAACAATGAGCAGTTCTTC. It yields the protein CATSVALNNEQFF.

The J gene is TRBJ2-1, the V gene TRBV2, with 7 bases matching TRBD1. This CDR3 comprises 14 residues. From germline, CDR1 is SNHLY and CDR2 FYNNEI. V trimming: 4 bases; J trimming: 2 bases; junction bases outside the gene matches: 2. CDR3 DNA: TGTGCCAGCAGTGGGGGGACAGCCTACAATGAGCAGTTCTTC. Encoded protein: CASSGGTAYNEQFF.

The CDR3 here is CASSFTGGEETQYF. CDR3 DNA sequence: TGCGCCAGCAGCTTCACAGGGGGCGAAGAGACCCAGTACTTC. The rearrangement uses TRBV5-1 and TRBJ2-5; 9 bases fit TRBD1. V lost 2 bases to trimming and J lost 3 bases; unmatched junction nucleotides: 2. Looked up from germline, CDR1 is SGHRS and CDR2 is YFSETQ. The CDR3 contains 14 residues.

V and J are TRBV6-5 and TRBJ2-7, with 10 bases fitting TRBD2. This CDR3 is 14 amino acids long. V was clipped by 7 bases and J by 3 bases; unmatched bases: 6. CDR1 is MNHEY, CDR2 SVGAGI, per germline. CDR3 region: CASNVERGGYEQYF. The CDR3 DNA sequence: TGTGCCAGCAACGTGGAGCGGGGGGGCTACGAGCAGTACTTC.

The chain combines TRBV5-4 with TRBJ2-3; 7 nucleotides line up with TRBD2. Per the germline V gene, CDR1 is SGHNT and CDR2 is YYREEE (reference sequence). The CDR3 loop spans 15 amino acids. The V and J ends lost 0 bases and 1 base, in that order; junction bases with no gene match: 2. The CDR3 is CASSLGGGRTDTQYF. The CDR3 DNA reads TGTGCCAGCAGCTTGGGGGGGGGACGCACAGATACGCAGTATTTT.

The rearrangement links TRBV5-4 to TRBJ1-2; 11 bases agree with TRBD1. V was clipped by 4 bases and J by 7 bases; unmatched bases: 9. Germline CDR1 SGHNT, CDR2 YYREEE (reference sequence). The CDR3 totals 15 residues. CDR3 sequence: CASSGKGQGASGYTF. CDR3 in DNA: TGTGCCAGCAGCGGGAAAGGACAGGGGGCGAGTGGCTACACCTTC.

The J gene is TRBJ2-5, the V gene TRBV20-1; D not resolved. V was pared by 4 bases and J by 1 base, with 4 bases between. The CDR3 spans 11 residues. Germline assignment: CDR1 DFQATT and CDR2 SNEGSKA (reference sequence). The CDR3 here is CSATSQETQYF. The CDR3 nucleotides are TGCAGTGCTACCAGCCAAGAGACCCAGTACTTC.

The rearrangement joins TRBV5-8 to TRBJ2-3; 7 bases line up with TRBD1. This CDR3 has 15 amino acids. CDR1 is SGHTS, CDR2 YDEGEE, per germline. After removal of 5 bases from V and 3 bases from J, the junction contained 9 bases not matched to a gene. CDR3 coding DNA: TGTGCCAGCAGGGATCGGGCAGGGGGTACAGATACGCAGTATTTT. Its protein product is CASRDRAGGTDTQYF.

The chain uses TRBV5-1 and TRBJ2-5; a weak D match, TRBD1 (5 bases). Per the germline V gene, CDR1 is SGHRS and CDR2 is YFSETQ. V was shortened by 2 bases and J by 3 bases, with 11 bases between the two germline ends. This CDR3 has 14 amino acids. The CDR3 DNA reads TGCGCCAGCAGCTTCGAACAGGCAGAAGAGACCCAGTACTTC. It specifies CASSFEQAEETQYF.

The chain recombines TRBV9 with TRBJ2-5, with TRBD2 as a possible D gene (7 bases). The CDR3 extends over 15 amino acids. The V and J ends lost 0 bases and 5 bases respectively, with 14 bases between them. Germline V lookup: CDR1 SGDLS, CDR2 YYNGEE. Written as DNA, the CDR3 is TGTGCCAGCAGCGTAGCTCCAGGGGAGGGGGAGACCCAGTACTTC. This translates into CASSVAPGEGETQYF. Full variable domain (outside the CDR3, taken from reference TRBV9 and TRBJ2-5): DSGVTQTPKHLITATGQRVTLRCSPRSGDLSVYWYQQSLDQGLQFLIQYYNGEERAKGNILERFSAQQFPDLHSELNLSSLELGDSALYFCASSVAPGEGETQYFGPGTRLLVL.

This clone was counted a few times. J is TRBJ1-2 and V is TRBV30, with 8 bases that match TRBD1. CDR1 and CDR2 from the germline V gene are GTSNPN and SVGIG (reference sequence). V shed 8 bases and J 8 bases; nucleotides not matched to a gene: 10. The length of the CDR3 is 12 residues. This CDR3 reads CATEQGVGGYTF. The DNA for the CDR3 is TGTGCCACAGAACAGGGGGTTGGAGGCTACACCTTC.